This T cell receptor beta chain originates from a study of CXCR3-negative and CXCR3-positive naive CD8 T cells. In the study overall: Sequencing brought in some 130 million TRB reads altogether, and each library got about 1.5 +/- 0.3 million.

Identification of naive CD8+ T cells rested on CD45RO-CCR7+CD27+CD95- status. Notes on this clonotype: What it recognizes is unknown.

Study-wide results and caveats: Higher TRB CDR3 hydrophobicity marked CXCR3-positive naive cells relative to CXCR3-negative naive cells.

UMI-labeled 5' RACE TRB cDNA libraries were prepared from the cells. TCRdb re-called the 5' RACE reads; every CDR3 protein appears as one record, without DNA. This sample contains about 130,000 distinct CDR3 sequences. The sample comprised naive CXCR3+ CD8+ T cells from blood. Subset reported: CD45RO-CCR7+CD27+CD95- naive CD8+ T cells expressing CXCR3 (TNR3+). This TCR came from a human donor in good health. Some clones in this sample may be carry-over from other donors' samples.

CDR3 amino acids: CASSLDFYEQYF. The J gene is TRBJ2-7, the V gene TRBV11-2. Germline assignment: CDR1 SGHAT and CDR2 FQNNGV. The CDR3 length is 12 residues.